These T cell receptor beta chains were read from a single sample in a study of cytomegalovirus exposure and HLA in healthy donors. Repertoires were generated with immunoSEQ multiplex PCR, while TCRdb's copy carries only in-frame clones and drops some. The table has roughly 120,000 clones, around 70% seen once. Material for sequencing was PBMCs. These receptors all come from a woman in her forties or fifties in good health and CMV-seropositive. Both conserved end residues are part of each CDR3. A D gene is named only where the DNA matches it firmly. Clone size, where shown, is once, few, many, or a class for clones that have expanded.

D gene	V gene	clone size	J gene	CDR3 DNA	CDR3 protein
.	TRBV12-5	.	TRBJ1-1	TGTGCTAGTGGTTTGGCCCGCGGCCCGGCCGATGAAGCTTTCTTT	CASGLARGPADEAFF
TRBD1	TRBV5-1	.	TRBJ2-5	TGCGCCAGCAGCCCGACAGGGCTCCAAGAGACCCAGTACTTC	CASSPTGLQETQYF
TRBD1	TRBV7-9	.	TRBJ1-1	TGTTCCAGCAGCTTAGGCAGGGGGGAAGCTTTCTTT	CSSSLGRGEAFF
TRBD1	TRBV18	.	TRBJ2-5	TGTGCCAGCTCACCAGGGACAGGGGATGAGACCCAGTACTTC	CASSPGTGDETQYF
.	TRBV4-3	few	TRBJ2-3	TGCGCCAGCAGCCAAGGAGGGAGTAGATCGGATACGCAGTATTTT	CASSQGGSRSDTQYF
TRBD1	TRBV18	once	TRBJ2-7	TGTGCCAGCTCACCAGGGCAGGGGGCTTTATACGAGCAGTACTTC	CASSPGQGALYEQYF
.	TRBV30	.	TRBJ2-5	TGTGCCTGGAGTCTCGGCGGAGGGGAGAAGACCCAGTACTTC	CAWSLGGGEKTQYF
TRBD1	TRBV6-1	.	TRBJ2-7	TGTGCCAGCAGTAGGACAGGGAGCTCCTACGAGCAGTACTTC	CASSRTGSSYEQYF
.	TRBV19	few	TRBJ2-7	TGTGCCAGTAGCCTATCCAGGGCCTACGAGCAGTACTTC	CASSLSRAYEQYF
.	TRBV10-3	.	TRBJ2-3	TGTGCCATCAGTGTGGGCGGGATAGCCCCAGATACGCAGTATTTT	CAISVGGIAPDTQYF
TRBD1	TRBV10-3	.	TRBJ1-5	TGTGCCATCAGTGAACAGGGGGCTAGTCAGCCCCAGCATTTT	CAISEQGASQPQHF
TRBD1	TRBV6-5	.	TRBJ1-4	TGTGCCAGCAGTTACCACACCCAGGGGGCGCGGGAACTGTTTTTT	CASSYHTQGARELFF
.	TRBV19	.	TRBJ1-5	TGTGCCAGTAGCATACAGGGTAGTGGGCCCCAGCATTTT	CASSIQGSGPQHF
TRBD1	TRBV4-3	.	TRBJ1-2	TGCGCCAGCAGCCAAGATTGGACAGGGAACCCGTGGGGCTACACCTTC	CASSQDWTGNPWGYTF
.	TRBV5-1	.	TRBJ1-1	TGCGCCAGCAGCCCGACAGAGAACACTGAAGCTTTCTTT	CASSPTENTEAFF
TRBD1	TRBV9	.	TRBJ2-7	TGTGCCAGCAGCGTCGGTCCCGGGACAGGGGACTACGAGCAGTACTTC	CASSVGPGTGDYEQYF
.	TRBV7-8	.	TRBJ2-7	TGTGCCAGCAGCCTCAGTGGCGAGCAGTACTTC	CASSLSGEQYF
.	TRBV19	.	TRBJ1-3	TGTGCCAGTGCGGACAGCTCTGGAAACACCATATATTTT	CASADSSGNTIYF
.	TRBV14	.	TRBJ2-4	TGTGCCAGCAGCCAAGAAGCCACCCTAGCTAGTGTCACGAAGCTAGCCAAAAACATTCAGTACTTC	CASSQEATLASVTKLAKNIQYF
.	TRBV28	.	TRBJ1-2	TGTGCCAGCAGTTTTATGGACAGCAAATACTATGGCTACACCTTC	CASSFMDSKYYGYTF
TRBD1	TRBV5-6	.	TRBJ2-7	TGTGCCAGCAGCTTGATGACAGGGGGCCCGATCTACGAGCAGTACTTC	CASSLMTGGPIYEQYF
.	TRBV30	.	TRBJ1-6	TGTGCCTGGAATCAGGGGTGGAATTCACCCCTCCACTTT	CAWNQGWNSPLHF
TRBD1	TRBV29-1	.	TRBJ2-7	TGCAGCGTTGAAAAAACAGGGGCTCCCTTCCACGAGCAGTACTTC	CSVEKTGAPFHEQYF
.	TRBV7-8	.	TRBJ1-2	TGTGCCAGCAGCTTAGAGGCAGCTACCGGGGGCTACACCTTC	CASSLEAATGGYTF
.	TRBV25-1	few	TRBJ1-2	TGTGCCAGCACCGAAGGGGCCGGTGGCTACACCTTC	CASTEGAGGYTF
TRBD2	TRBV5-4	.	TRBJ2-7	TGTGCCAGCAGCCCCGGCGGGGCTAGCGGGGGGGCCTACGAGCAGTACTTC	CASSPGGASGGAYEQYF
TRBD1	TRBV6-6	.	TRBJ2-7	TGTGCCAGCAGTTACTTAGGGACAGCCAAGGGCGAGCAGTACTTC	CASSYLGTAKGEQYF
TRBD2	TRBV30	.	TRBJ2-1	TGTGCCTGGGAATCTTTAGCGGGGGCGATCGATGAGCAGTTCTTC	CAWESLAGAIDEQFF
.	TRBV6-1	.	TRBJ2-1	TGTGCCAGCAGTGACCTAGGCAGACAGAGCTCCTACAATGAGCAGTTCTTC	CASSDLGRQSSYNEQFF
TRBD1	TRBV6-1	few	TRBJ2-5	TGTGCCAGCAGTGATCGACAGGGGCGGTTCCAAGAGACCCAGTACTTC	CASSDRQGRFQETQYF
TRBD1	TRBV10-3	.	TRBJ1-1	TGTGCCATCAGTGAGGGCAGGGGGACGAACACTGAAGCTTTCTTT	CAISEGRGTNTEAFF
TRBD1	TRBV19	.	TRBJ1-1	TGTGCCAGTAGTCTTGACAGGGAAGTCACTGAAGCTTTCTTT	CASSLDREVTEAFF
.	TRBV28	.	TRBJ2-5	TGTGCCAGCAGTTTTCCACAGGGTCGGGAGACCCAGTACTTC	CASSFPQGRETQYF
.	TRBV10-1	.	TRBJ1-1	TGCGCCAGCAGAGCAACAGCGAACACTGAAGCTTTCTTT	CASRATANTEAFF
.	TRBV27	.	TRBJ1-1	TGTGCCAGCAGTTTAGGCCATCGGGGCACTGAAGCTTTCTTT	CASSLGHRGTEAFF
TRBD2	TRBV7-8	.	TRBJ2-2	TGTGCCAGCAGCTCCCGGACTAGCGGGGGAACCGGGGAGCTGTTTTTT	CASSSRTSGGTGELFF
.	TRBV9	once	TRBJ2-3	TGTGCCAGCAGCGTAGAAGGAGGGTCAGATACGCAGTATTTT	CASSVEGGSDTQYF
TRBD1	TRBV4-1	.	TRBJ2-7	TGCGCCAGCAGCCAAGGTCCCGGGACAGGTATCGTCCAGCAGTACTTC	CASSQGPGTGIVQQYF
.	TRBV2	many	TRBJ1-4	TGTGCCAGCCGTACAGGTTACACAACTAATGAAAAACTGTTTTTT	CASRTGYTTNEKLFF
.	TRBV7-2	.	TRBJ1-4	TGTGCCAGCAGCTTAGGGCCTGAAGCAACTAATGAAAAACTGTTTTTT	CASSLGPEATNEKLFF
.	TRBV5-1	.	TRBJ1-3	TGCGCCAGCAGCTTGGAGTACAGGGTGAACTCTGGAAACACCATATATTTT	CASSLEYRVNSGNTIYF
.	TRBV28	.	TRBJ1-4	TGTGCCAGCAATAATCGGAGAACTAATGAAAAACTGTTTTTT	CASNNRRTNEKLFF
.	TRBV19	.	TRBJ1-2	TGTGCCAGTAGTATAGGAGGCTCGGCAGGGCGCGGCTACACCTTC	CASSIGGSAGRGYTF
TRBD2	TRBV27	.	TRBJ2-7	TGTGCCAGCCAGCGGGGTACTTACGAGCAGTACTTC	CASQRGTYEQYF
.	TRBV11-2	.	TRBJ1-2	TGTGCCAGCACCCAGAGTGCAGGGGTACGCATCTATGGCTACACCTTC	CASTQSAGVRIYGYTF
TRBD1	TRBV11-2	.	TRBJ1-2	TGTGCCAGCAGCCTAACAGGGGACAAGTTTCGCTACACCTTC	CASSLTGDKFRYTF
TRBD1	TRBV7-2	.	TRBJ2-7	TGTGCCAGCAGCTCGGGACAGGGCCGATACTACGAGCAGTACTTC	CASSSGQGRYYEQYF